This T cell receptor beta chain originates from a study of cytomegalovirus exposure and HLA in healthy donors. The PCR made use of 60 Vbeta and 13 Jbeta primers. Generated by immunoSEQ multiplex PCR, the TCRdb table keeps only in-frame clones and is missing some. Of about 190,000 clones in the sample, 79% were seen once. Comments on this clone: Antigen unknown.

Despite likely unrecorded immune exposures, the donors were nominally healthy at the time of sampling. Trimming left V 4 bases short and J 4 bases short, with 17 bases between. CDR1 is SGHNT and CDR2 is YYREEE in the germline V gene (reference sequence). CDR3 length: 15 amino acids. Study observations and caveats: It was likely that a cluster of highly shared sequence variants was a sequencing artifact. TCR beta chain V- and J-gene trimming was linked, in a later analysis, to a missense variant in DCLRE1C.

The V gene is TRBV5-4, the J gene TRBJ1-2; no firm D call. Material for sequencing was PBMCs. The TCR was taken from a woman younger than 30 in good health and CMV-seronegative. The CDR3 DNA is TGTGCCAGCAGCGTACCGGGTTTTGAGGGCTATGGCTACACCTTC. Its protein is CASSVPGFEGYGYTF.